This T cell receptor (beta chain) was obtained from a study of T cell repertoires in cytomegalovirus infection. Of note for this clonotype: Its matching antigen is unknown.

The CDR3 contains 13 residues. CDR1 and CDR2 (germline): SQVTM, ANQGSEA. V lost 3 bases to trimming and J lost 5 bases, with 13 bases between them. Study-wide findings and caveats: CMV-specific TCR beta clonotypes restricted by HLA-C were the ones dominating the ex vivo response.

TCRdb processed the reads anew with MiXCR; each CDR3 protein has one entry. The sample yields roughly 51,000 distinct CDR3 sequences, around 18% seen once. The source of this sequence is a human donor in good health (CMV status not recorded). Some clones in this sample may be carry-over from other donors' samples. The J gene is TRBJ1-2, the V gene TRBV29-1; possible D gene TRBD1, 5 bases. Sequenced here: CD8+ T cells from cultured PBMCs, sampled from culture after CMV antigen stimulation. The CDR3 DNA is TGCAGCGTTGAGGAGGGGCCCTCTTATGGCTACACCTTC. Protein product: CSVEEGPSYGYTF.